This paragraph covers one T cell receptor (beta chain) sequence. Its antigen is still unknown. The data derive from a study of CD8 T cells in ankylosing spondylitis. The study's findings and limits: Matched synovial fluid from ankylosing spondylitis patients was reported to be enriched for disease-linked clones. Certain motif variants had earlier appeared in reactive arthritis synovial fluid and blood. Roughly 8 highly homologous variants formed a TCR beta motif that appeared characteristic of ankylosing spondylitis blood.

Quantitative 5'-RACE was performed with molecular barcodes, and it yielded the TCR beta libraries. TCRdb re-analysed the 5' RACE reads in MiXCR, keeping a single row per CDR3 protein. The table lists 150,000 to 200,000 distinct CDR3 sequences, roughly 10% of them singletons. V shed 5 bases, J shed 6 bases, and the junction held 9 bases outside the gene matches. The CDR3 extends over 14 amino acids. From germline, CDR1 is SGHAT and CDR2 FQNNGV. Input material: blood, either unsorted or a sorted T cell fraction (not recorded which). The chain carries TRBV11-2 and TRBJ2-7; 8 positions agree with TRBD1. This clonotype originated in a female donor with ankylosing spondylitis or in good health (not recorded which). The CDR3 nucleotides are TGTGCCAGCAGCCGCGCAGGGGGCGGAATCGAGCAGTACTTC. Residues: CASSRAGGGIEQYF. The whole variable domain, filled in from reference TRBV11-2 and TRBJ2-7, reads EAGVAQSPRYKIIEKRQSVAFWCNPISGHATLYWYQQILGQGPKLLIQFQNNGVVDDSQLPKDRFSAERLKGVDSTLKIQPAKLEDSAVYLCASSRAGGGIEQYFGPGTRLTVT.